This passage covers 29 T cell receptor beta chains from one sample sequenced in a study of blood T cell repertoires in COVID-19. Assay used: immunoSEQ multiplex PCR; TCRdb lists only in-frame clones, some missing. The profile shows about 200,000 clones, about 76% of them singletons. What was sequenced was PBMCs or T cells enriched from blood (not recorded which). Receptor source: a woman aged 50 to 60 with acute COVID-19.

The chain recombines TRBV7-9 with TRBJ1-2; a weak D match, TRBD1 (5 bases). This CDR3 is built from 13 residues. The V gene's germline CDR1 is SEHNR and CDR2 FQNEAQ (reference sequence). Trimming pared 2 bases from V and 7 bases from J, leaving 11 bases between. The CDR3 DNA reads as TGTGCCAGCAGCTTATTGGGGGGGTTTGGCTACACCTTC. Protein sequence: CASSLLGGFGYTF.

The gene calls are TRBV7-9 and TRBJ2-1; 12 bases align to TRBD2. Germline CDR1 and CDR2: SEHNR and FQNEAQ (reference sequence). V shed 6 bases and J 8 bases; nucleotides not matched to a gene: 8. The CDR3 has 15 residues. CDR3 protein: CASSLTSGSFDEQFF. CDR3 DNA sequence: TGTGCCAGCAGTTTGACTAGCGGGAGTTTCGATGAGCAGTTCTTC.

The chain uses TRBV11-2 and TRBJ2-3, with a weak D call TRBD2 (5 bases). The germline V gene encodes CDR1 SGHAT and CDR2 FQNNGV. The CDR3 totals 16 residues. V was shortened by 1 base and J by 9 bases, with 20 bases between the two germline ends. CDR3 protein: CASSLGSVPRGDTQYF. The CDR3 DNA reads as TGTGCCAGCAGCTTAGGCTCTGTTCCTCGGGGTGACACGCAGTATTTT.

The chain's CDR3 is CASSEDRGSAYNEQFF. DNA of the CDR3: TGCGCCAGCAGCGAAGACAGGGGGTCAGCGTACAATGAGCAGTTCTTC. The rearrangement uses TRBV5-1 and TRBJ2-1, with 9 bases fitting TRBD1. This CDR3 has 16 residues. Germline V gene lookup returns CDR1 SGHRS and CDR2 YFSETQ. The junction had 9 bases not matched to a gene; V was cut back by 4 bases and J by 4 bases.

About this clone: Other DNA sequences in the same sample also yield this CDR3. This CDR3 reads CASRPGQGGEKLFF. The CDR3, as DNA: TGTGCCAGCAGACCGGGACAGGGTGGTGAAAAACTGTTTTTT. The genes are TRBV6-5 and TRBJ1-4; 9 bases agree with TRBD1. With 6 bases clipped from V and 7 bases from J, the junction kept 6 bases outside the gene matches. The CDR3 length is 14 residues. Germline V gives CDR1 MNHEY, CDR2 SVGAGI.

The chain joins TRBV6-5 to TRBJ2-5, with a possible D match to TRBD2 (5 bases). Germline CDR1 reads MNHEY; CDR2 reads SVGAGI. The CDR3 loop spans 15 amino acids. Trimming shortened V by 6 bases and J by 0 bases, and 14 bases separated the two germline ends. CDR3 coding DNA: TGTGCCAGCAGCTATCGGGGAAAACACCAAGAGACCCAGTACTTC. The encoded protein is CASSYRGKHQETQYF.

As concerns this clone: The sample holds other DNA sequences that translate to the same CDR3. This chain's CDR3 is CASSQDRNTEAFF. In DNA, the CDR3 is TGCGCCAGCAGCCAAGACCGGAACACTGAAGCTTTCTTT. The chain carries TRBV4-3 and TRBJ1-1; D call uncertain. This CDR3 is 13 amino acids long. The V gene's germline CDR1 is LGHNA and CDR2 YSLEER. Trimming pared 0 bases from V and 1 base from J, leaving 3 bases between.

The chain uses TRBV19 and TRBJ2-3; the D gene is possibly TRBD2 (5 bases). Germline V gene lookup returns CDR1 LNHDA and CDR2 SQIVND (reference sequence). The V gene lost 5 bases and the J gene lost 6 bases, with 18 bases spanning the gap. This CDR3 has 15 residues. The DNA for the CDR3 is TGTGCCAGTAGTGTCCTCGGAGGAACGGCTGATACGCAGTATTTT. Translation gives CASSVLGGTADTQYF.

The chain employs TRBV28 and TRBJ1-2; D is perhaps TRBD1 (5 bases). The CDR3 has 12 residues. V was trimmed by 5 bases and J by 6 bases, leaving 10 bases between them. CDR1 and CDR2 (germline): MDHEN, SYDVKM. The CDR3 DNA reads as TGTGCCAGCAGTAAGGACATCCATGGCTACACCTTC. This sequence encodes CASSKDIHGYTF.

The chain is built from TRBV11-2 and TRBJ1-6; D is ambiguous. The V end lost 0 bases, the J end lost 9 bases, and 12 bases lay between the germline ends. The germline V gene has CDR1 SGHAT and CDR2 FQNNGV. The CDR3 loop spans 15 amino acids. Here the CDR3 reads CASSLDAPQISPLHF. In DNA, the CDR3 is TGTGCCAGCAGCTTAGATGCTCCCCAGATTTCACCCCTCCACTTT.

The genes are TRBV11-3 and TRBJ1-6, with a tentative D call TRBD1 (5 bases). Trimming cost V 4 bases and J 9 bases, with 16 bases left between them. This CDR3 has 15 amino acids. From germline, CDR1 is SGHNT and CDR2 YENEEA. CDR3 sequence (DNA): TGTGCCAGCAGCTGGGGGGGTGGGGTGGCTTCACCCCTCCACTTT. It codes for CASSWGGGVASPLHF.

The V call is TRBV6-2 or TRBV6-3, the J call TRBJ1-5, with a weak D call TRBD1 (5 bases). Germline V gene sequence: CDR1 MNHEY, CDR2 SVGEGT. The CDR3 spans 15 residues. Trimming shortened V by 3 bases and J by 2 bases, and 11 bases separated the two germline ends. CDR3 in amino acids: CASSYRARGNQPQHF. As DNA, the CDR3 is TGTGCCAGCAGTTATCGGGCCAGGGGCAATCAGCCCCAGCATTTT.

Regarding this clone: At the DNA level, this CDR3 is encoded by other sequences in the same sample as well. The V call is TRBV6-2 or TRBV6-3, the J call TRBJ2-7, with D perhaps matching TRBD1 (6 bases). The CDR3 runs to 15 residues. Germline lookup yields CDR1 MNHEY and CDR2 SVGEGT. The germline V and J ends were trimmed by 2 bases and 0 bases, with 11 bases remaining between them. The CDR3 DNA follows: TGTGCCAGCAGTTACGGGGGCAGCAGCTCCTACGAGCAGTACTTC. It encodes CASSYGGSSSYEQYF.

The chain combines TRBV7-2 with TRBJ1-4; 8 bases map to TRBD1. Looked up from germline, CDR1 is SGHTA and CDR2 is FQGNSA. This CDR3 comprises 15 residues. With 5 bases clipped from V and 4 bases from J, the junction kept 6 bases outside the gene matches. CDR3 DNA sequence: TGTGCCAGCAGCCCACGGACAGGGATTAATGAAAAACTGTTTTTT. Encoded protein: CASSPRTGINEKLFF.

The chain is built from TRBV24-1 and TRBJ1-2; 10 bases match TRBD1. V trimming: 4 bases; J trimming: 9 bases; junction bases outside the gene matches: 10. The CDR3 length is 15 residues. The germline CDR1 and CDR2 sequences are KGHDR and SFDVKD. The CDR3 spells CATSEPGQGRESYTF. DNA of the CDR3: TGTGCCACCAGTGAGCCGGGACAGGGGCGTGAAAGCTACACCTTC.

This sequence joins TRBV28 and TRBJ2-7; 7 bases are a match to TRBD2. V lost 3 bases to trimming and J lost 3 bases; unmatched junction nucleotides: 8. Germline-derived CDR1 and CDR2 are MDHEN and SYDVKM. CDR3 length: 15 residues. The CDR3 region is CASSFGLAAIYEQYF. Here the CDR3 DNA reads TGTGCCAGCAGTTTTGGGCTAGCGGCTATCTACGAGCAGTACTTC.

The chain employs TRBV7-2 and TRBJ2-5; maybe TRBD2 (6 bases). V lost 1 base and J 3 bases, leaving 12 bases between the germline ends. The CDR3 runs 15 residues. CDR1 is SGHTA, CDR2 FQGNSA, per germline. The CDR3 region is CASSLGAGGKETQYF. The CDR3 nucleotides read TGTGCCAGCAGCTTAGGGGCAGGCGGGAAAGAGACCCAGTACTTC.

This CDR3 reads CASSFAGGSPLHF. The CDR3 nucleotides are TGTGCCAGCAGTTTTGCAGGGGGATCACCCCTCCACTTT. The rearrangement links TRBV28 to TRBJ1-6, with TRBD1 matching 7 bases. CDR3 length: 13 amino acids. J was trimmed by 10 bases and V by 3 bases; bases with no gene match: 3. Germline CDR1 reads MDHEN; CDR2 reads SYDVKM.

This clone was observed a single time. The chain couples TRBV5-1 to TRBJ2-7; 10 bases fit TRBD2. With V trimmed by 1 base and J by 3 bases, 4 bases remained unmatched. Germline values: CDR1 SGHRS, CDR2 YFSETQ. The length of the CDR3 is 15 residues. The CDR3: CASSLSSGGFYEQYF. The CDR3 nucleotides read TGCGCCAGCAGCTTGTCTAGCGGGGGATTCTACGAGCAGTACTTC.

This rearrangement joins TRBV27 to TRBJ1-2; possibly TRBD1 for D (5 bases). The CDR3 runs 13 residues. The germline V gene encodes CDR1 MNHEY and CDR2 SMNVEV (reference sequence). V lost 6 bases, J lost 4 bases, and 12 bases lay in between. The CDR3 protein is CASRRPGGYGYTF. CDR3 coding DNA: TGTGCCAGCAGACGACCCGGGGGCTATGGCTACACCTTC.

Regarding this clone: The sample has other DNA sequences that encode this CDR3 too. The chain has TRBV11-3 and TRBJ1-2, with a weak D call TRBD1 (6 bases). The V end lost 4 bases, the J end lost 2 bases, and 8 bases lay between the germline ends. The CDR3 is 13 amino acids. The germline gives CDR1 SGHNT, CDR2 YENEEA. The CDR3 is CASSSRGNYGYTF. In nucleotides, the CDR3 is TGTGCCAGCAGCTCCAGGGGAAACTATGGCTACACCTTC.

The chain couples TRBV28 to TRBJ2-7; perhaps TRBD2 as D (6 bases). Germline assignment: CDR1 MDHEN and CDR2 SYDVKM. The CDR3 spans 16 residues. V shed 2 bases and J shed 0 bases, with 14 bases lying between them. Here the CDR3 DNA reads TGTGCCAGCAGTTTACCAGGAGGGAGGCTCTCCTACGAGCAGTACTTC. Encoded protein: CASSLPGGRLSYEQYF.

This clone appeared a single time. This chain joins TRBV7-2 and TRBJ2-7; weak D call: TRBD1 (5 bases). V lost 0 bases, J lost 2 bases, and 8 bases lay in between. The CDR3 is 14 amino acids. Looked up from germline, CDR1 is SGHTA and CDR2 is FQGNSA. CDR3 nucleotides: TGTGCCAGCAGCTTAGCCGGACACGCCTACGAGCAGTACTTC. Amino acid sequence: CASSLAGHAYEQYF.

The chain recombines TRBV7-9 with TRBJ1-2; no definite D call. The CDR3 consists of 13 residues. The germline CDR1 and CDR2 sequences are SEHNR and FQNEAQ (reference sequence). V shed 1 base and J shed 8 bases, with 11 bases lying between them. Written as DNA, the CDR3 is TGTGCCAGCAGCTTAGGGCCAGTATCCGGCTACACCTTC. Amino acids: CASSLGPVSGYTF.

The rearrangement links TRBV5-1 to TRBJ1-4, with 12 bases identical to TRBD1. CDR3 length: 18 residues. V lost 0 bases to trimming and J lost 0 bases; unmatched junction nucleotides: 3. Germline lookup yields CDR1 SGHRS and CDR2 YFSETQ. The DNA for the CDR3 is TGCGCCAGCAGCTTGGATGGGACAGGGGGCCCAACTAATGAAAAACTGTTTTTT. Translation gives CASSLDGTGGPTNEKLFF.

The sample holds many counts of this clone. This chain connects TRBV11-3 to TRBJ1-2; 7 positions agree with TRBD1. CDR1 SGHNT and CDR2 YENEEA come from the germline V gene. CDR3 size: 16 residues. Trimming cost V 5 bases and J 0 bases; bases outside gene matches: 9. This CDR3 is CASSPTGTPTNYGYTF. Written as DNA, the CDR3 is TGTGCCAGCAGCCCGACAGGGACTCCCACTAACTATGGCTACACCTTC.

CDR3 nucleotides: TGTGCCAGTAGTAGGGGGACAGGAATCCAAGAGACCCAGTACTTC. Residues: CASSRGTGIQETQYF. The V gene is TRBV19, the J gene TRBJ2-5, with 8 nucleotides matching TRBD1. The germline CDR1 and CDR2 sequences are LNHDA and SQIVND (reference sequence). This CDR3 region has 15 residues. After removal of 4 bases from V and 1 base from J, the junction contained 5 bases not matched to a gene. Filled out from reference TRBV19 and TRBJ2-5, the complete variable domain reads DGGITQSPKYLFRKEGQNVTLSCEQNLNHDAMYWYRQDPGQGLRLIYYSQIVNDFQKGDIAEGYSVSREKKESFPLTVTSAQKNPTAFYLCASSRGTGIQETQYFGPGTRLLVL.

Concerning this clone: A read error may account for a junction end that differs from germline. V gene TRBV3-1 (or the pseudogene TRBV3-2) combines with J gene TRBJ2-5, with 12 bases matching TRBD2. CDR3 size: 15 residues. Germline V gene data show CDR1 as LGHDT and CDR2 as YNNKEL (reference sequence). CDR3 sequence reads: CASSPQGLAGGPINF. CDR3 coding DNA: TGTGCCAGCAGCCCCCAGGGGCTAGCGGGAGGGCCTATCAACTTC.

This clone was observed a single time. The chain combines TRBV21-1 with TRBJ2-5; the table assigns TRBD2, which was not confirmed against the DNA. TRBV21-1 is reported as a pseudogene. The CDR3 loop spans 24 amino acids. The CDR3 loop is CASSKCRFGPTGTSGRTRGETQYF. Written as DNA, the CDR3 is TGTGCCAGCAGCAAATGTCGTTTCGGTCCCACCGGGACTAGCGGGAGAACGAGGGGAGAGACCCAGTACTTC.